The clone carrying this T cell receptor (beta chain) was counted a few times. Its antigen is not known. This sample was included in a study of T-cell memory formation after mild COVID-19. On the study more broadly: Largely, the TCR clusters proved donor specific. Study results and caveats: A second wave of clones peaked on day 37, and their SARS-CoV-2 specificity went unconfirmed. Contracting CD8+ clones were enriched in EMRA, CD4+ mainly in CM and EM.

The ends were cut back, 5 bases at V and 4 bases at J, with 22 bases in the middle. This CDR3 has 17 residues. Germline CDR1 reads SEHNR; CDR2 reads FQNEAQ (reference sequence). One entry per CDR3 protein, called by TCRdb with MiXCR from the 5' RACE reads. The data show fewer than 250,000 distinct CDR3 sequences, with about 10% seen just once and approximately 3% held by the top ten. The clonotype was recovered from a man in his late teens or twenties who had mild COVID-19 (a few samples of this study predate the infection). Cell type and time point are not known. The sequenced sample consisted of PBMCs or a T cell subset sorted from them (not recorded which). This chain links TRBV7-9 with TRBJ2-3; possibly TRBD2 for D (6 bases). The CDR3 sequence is CASSQGASGEVADTQYF. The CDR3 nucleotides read TGTGCCAGCAGCCAAGGCGCCTCGGGGGAGGTGGCAGATACGCAGTATTTT.